The 20 T cell receptor beta chains below were found in one sample sequenced in a study of T cell responses to AZD1222 COVID-19 vaccine. Profiled with immunoSEQ multiplex PCR; TCRdb holds only in-frame clones, not every one. There are 80,000 to 100,000 clones in the sample; around 90% occur only once, and about 9.9% lies in the top ten. Specimen: peripheral blood, collected 28 days after the second AZD1222 dose. The receptor source for this set is an adult who received the AZD1222 COVID-19 vaccine.

This clone was seen just once. This chain connects TRBV11-3 to TRBJ2-1; D might be TRBD2 (6 bases). This CDR3 has 14 residues. V was pared by 2 bases and J by 9 bases, with 14 bases between. Germline CDR1 and CDR2: SGHNT and YENEEA. CDR3 residues: CASSLLGGMSEQFF. Written as DNA, the CDR3 is TGTGCCAGCAGCTTATTGGGGGGTATGAGTGAGCAGTTCTTC.

The rearrangement joins TRBV6-5 to TRBJ1-5, with a possible D match to TRBD1 (6 bases). Trimming cost V 6 bases and J 1 base, with 13 bases left between them. This CDR3 comprises 15 residues. CDR1 and CDR2 from the germline V gene are MNHEY and SVGAGI. The DNA for the CDR3 is TGTGCCAGCAGAAAGGCGGGACAAAGCAATCAGCCCCAGCATTTT. Translation gives CASRKAGQSNQPQHF.

This chain joins TRBV7-2 and TRBJ1-5; perhaps TRBD1 as D (5 bases). The CDR3 sequence is 15 residues long. Looked up from germline, CDR1 is SGHTA and CDR2 is FQGNSA. Trimming cost V 4 bases and J 5 bases, with 15 bases left between them. The CDR3 region has the DNA TGTGCCAGCAGCTCCCTGGCCGGGGGATATCAGCCCCAGCATTTT. Protein product: CASSSLAGGYQPQHF.

This clone occurred once. This rearrangement joins TRBV30 to TRBJ1-5, with D unclear. There are 12 residues in the CDR3. CDR1 and CDR2 (germline): GTSNPN, SVGIG (reference sequence). Trimming removed 3 bases from V and 6 bases from J, with 9 bases in between. The DNA for the CDR3 is TGTGCCTGGAGCGAAGTGGGTCAGCCCCAGCATTTT. Translation: CAWSEVGQPQHF.

V gene TRBV7-8 combines with J gene TRBJ1-6; D is perhaps TRBD1 (5 bases). The CDR3 contains 15 residues. The germline CDR1 and CDR2 sequences are SGHVS and FQNEAQ. V was trimmed by 4 bases and J by 9 bases, leaving 16 bases between them. This chain's CDR3 is CASSSMGGALSPLHF. CDR3 sequence (DNA): TGTGCCAGCAGCTCCATGGGGGGAGCCCTTTCACCCCTCCACTTT.

The V and J genes are TRBV27 and TRBJ2-7, with D possibly being TRBD1 (6 bases). The CDR3 contains 15 residues. Germline V gives CDR1 MNHEY, CDR2 SMNVEV (reference sequence). V was pared by 2 bases and J by 3 bases, with 14 bases between. CDR3 bases: TGTGCCAGCAGTTTAAGAAGGGACAATTACTACGAGCAGTACTTC. The encoded protein is CASSLRRDNYYEQYF.

V gene TRBV2 combines with J gene TRBJ2-5, with TRBD1 matching 9 bases. The junction had 17 bases not matched to a gene; V was cut back by 10 bases and J by 5 bases. Germline CDR1 is SNHLY and CDR2 is FYNNEI. This CDR3 has 16 residues. CDR3 protein: CATSFRDRVVGETQYF. The DNA of the CDR3 is TGTGCCACCTCATTTCGGGACAGGGTTGTGGGGGAGACCCAGTACTTC.

The V gene is TRBV11-2, the J gene TRBJ2-7; 8 bases map to TRBD1. V lost 5 bases, J lost 5 bases, and 5 bases stayed unmatched. The CDR3 totals 13 residues. Germline CDR1 reads SGHAT; CDR2 reads FQNNGV. The chain's CDR3 is CASSEDRDHEQYF. The DNA of the CDR3 is TGTGCCAGCAGCGAGGACAGGGACCACGAGCAGTACTTC.

The chain links TRBV18 to TRBJ2-6; weak D call: TRBD2 (6 bases). Per germline, CDR1 KGHSH and CDR2 LQKENI. The V end lost 4 bases, the J end lost 2 bases, and 12 bases lay between the germline ends. The CDR3 loop spans 16 amino acids. CDR3 in amino acids: CASSLKGTAGANVLTF. The DNA of the CDR3 is TGTGCCAGCTCACTTAAAGGGACTGCTGGGGCCAACGTCCTGACTTTC.

This clone has a handful of counts. The chain couples TRBV7-3 to TRBJ1-3; D might be TRBD1 (5 bases). Germline V gives CDR1 SGHTA, CDR2 FQGTGA. The CDR3 length is 12 residues. This CDR3 reads CGSGDSGNTIYF. The CDR3 DNA reads as TGTGGATCGGGGGACTCTGGAAACACCATATATTTT.

CDR3: CASSLNRGEAGELFF. In nucleotides, the CDR3 is TGTGCCAGCAGCTTAAACCGGGGTGAAGCCGGGGAGCTGTTTTTT. The rearrangement uses TRBV7-3 and TRBJ2-2; possibly TRBD2 for D (5 bases). Trimming took 1 base from V and 6 from J, leaving 12 bases between them. The germline V gene encodes CDR1 SGHTA and CDR2 FQGTGA. This CDR3 comprises 15 residues.

The V and J genes are TRBV21-1 and TRBJ2-6. TRBV21-1 is classified as a pseudogene. The CDR3 totals 20 residues. CDR3 in DNA: TGTGCCAGCAGCAAGGATCCCGAAAGTGGGGTTATCTCTGGGGCCAACGTCCTGACTTTC. It is translated as CASSKDPESGVISGANVLTF.

V and J are TRBV14 and TRBJ1-1; D is uncertain. Germline CDR1 SGHDN, CDR2 FVKESK. V was cut by 1 base and J by 1 base, with 4 bases left in between. This CDR3 is built from 13 residues. The CDR3, as DNA: TGTGCCAGCAGCCAAGGCGAGAACACTGAAGCTTTCTTT. This codes for CASSQGENTEAFF.

Points on this clone: This specimen includes other DNA sequences encoding the same CDR3. V and J are TRBV7-2 and TRBJ1-2; D might be TRBD1 (6 bases). This CDR3 has 18 amino acids. The germline V gene encodes CDR1 SGHTA and CDR2 FQGNSA. Trimming removed 4 bases at V and 5 bases at J, with 26 bases between. CDR3 region: CASSSGGLGGGGIYGYTF. The CDR3, as DNA: TGTGCCAGCAGCTCCGGCGGACTGGGAGGGGGTGGGATATATGGCTACACCTTC.

The V and J genes are TRBV7-5 and TRBJ2-7; the table's D gene call, TRBD2, was not cross checked with the DNA. TRBV7-5 is designated a pseudogene. The CDR3 sequence is 16 residues long. CDR3 sequence reads: CARIPRRGGPAYEQYF. Here the CDR3 DNA reads TGTGCCAGAATCCCCCGGCGGGGTGGCCCAGCCTACGAGCAGTACTTC.

J is TRBJ2-3 and V is TRBV28; maybe TRBD2 (6 bases). Germline assignment: CDR1 MDHEN and CDR2 SYDVKM. The CDR3 is 17 residues long. The V end was cut by 3 bases, the J end by 2 bases, with 18 bases between. The CDR3 loop reads CASSFSPGLEDTDTQYF. The CDR3 coding sequence is TGTGCCAGCAGTTTTTCCCCGGGACTCGAAGACACAGATACGCAGTATTTT.

This sequence joins TRBV5-1 and TRBJ2-5, with unresolved D. Germline CDR1 is SGHRS and CDR2 is YFSETQ. The length of the CDR3 is 12 residues. Trimming stripped 4 bases from V and 1 base from J, with 5 bases between. CDR3 sequence: CASSRSQETQYF. In nucleotides, the CDR3 is TGCGCCAGCAGCCGTAGCCAAGAGACCCAGTACTTC.

The genes are TRBV18 and TRBJ1-2, with D hard to call. Germline V gene data show CDR1 as KGHSH and CDR2 as LQKENI. V was clipped by 0 bases and J by 8 bases, with 13 bases between them. CDR3 length: 14 amino acids. The CDR3 DNA sequence: TGTGCCAGCTCACCACCCCAGAGGGCGGAGGGCTACACCTTC. Protein product: CASSPPQRAEGYTF. Full variable domain (remainder filled in from reference TRBV18 and TRBJ1-2): NAGVMQNPRHLVRRRGQEARLRCSPMKGHSHVYWYRQLPEEGLKFMVYLQKENIIDESGMPKERFSAEFPKEGPSILRIQQVVRGDSAAYFCASSPPQRAEGYTFGSGTRLTVV.

The chain carries TRBV6-5 and TRBJ1-3; the D is unclear. The CDR3 is made up of 16 amino acids. Germline CDR1 and CDR2: MNHEY and SVGAGI. V was shortened by 0 bases and J by 4 bases, with 13 bases between the two germline ends. CDR3 bases: TGTGCCAGCAGTTACTCTATCGTGAGCGCCGGAAACACCATATATTTT. Translation: CASSYSIVSAGNTIYF.

The genes are TRBV9 and TRBJ2-1, with a weak D call TRBD1 (6 bases). V lost 3 bases to trimming and J lost 2 bases, with 15 bases between them. The CDR3 sequence is 16 residues long. CDR1 SGDLS and CDR2 YYNGEE come from the germline V gene. CDR3 residues: CASSAGTGSAYNEQFF. DNA of the CDR3: TGTGCCAGCAGCGCAGGCACAGGGAGCGCCTACAATGAGCAGTTCTTC.